The T cell receptor beta chain under discussion was sequenced for a study of T cells in Graves' hyperthyroidism and ophthalmopathy. Regarding the study as a whole: Most expanded thyroid clonotypes above 0.001 recurred in blood.

TCR beta CDR3 sequences were amplified from RNA transcripts. The HTBI set primed first-round TCR CDR3 RT-PCR. Each CDR3 protein gets one entry after TCRdb re-called the multiplex PCR reads with MiXCR. Of around 700,000 distinct CDR3 sequences listed, 15% to 20% are singletons. Points on this clonotype: Its target is unknown.

Trimming took off 0 bases at V and 0 bases at J, with 6 bases between the two ends. Germline loops: CDR1 LNHDA, CDR2 SQIVND (reference sequence). This CDR3 has 15 residues. The material sequenced was blood. The receptor was derived from a woman in her 50s with Graves' hyperthyroidism that later progressed to Graves' ophthalmopathy. The V gene is TRBV19, the J gene TRBJ1-3; D is undetermined. CDR3 DNA sequence: TGTGCCAGTAGTATAGATCAGAGCTCTGGAAACACCATATATTTT. Translation: CASSIDQSSGNTIYF. Supplemented by reference TRBV19 and TRBJ1-3, the full variable domain reads DGGITQSPKYLFRKEGQNVTLSCEQNLNHDAMYWYRQDPGQGLRLIYYSQIVNDFQKGDIAEGYSVSREKKESFPLTVTSAQKNPTAFYLCASSIDQSSGNTIYFGEGSWLTVV.